Listed below are T cell receptor beta chains from one sample, sequenced in a study of cytomegalovirus exposure and HLA in healthy donors. The protocol was immunoSEQ multiplex PCR, while the TCRdb copy is restricted to in-frame clones and leaves out a portion. This sample has roughly 100,000 clones, with about 77% found just once. The sequenced sample consisted of PBMCs. The receptors stem from a young woman in good health and CMV-seropositive. Both conserved end residues are part of each CDR3. The order of the fields is J gene, D gene, clone size, V gene, CDR3 DNA, CDR3 protein. A D gene is named only where the DNA matches it firmly. Clone size is shown for a subset of rows, as once, few, many or a class of expanded clone.

>TRBJ2-7|TRBD1|once|TRBV5-1
TGCGCCAGCAGCGGGGGACAGGGGTACTACGAGCAGTACTTC
CASSGGQGYYEQYF
>TRBJ2-7|TRBD2|-|TRBV4-2
TGTGCCAGCAGCCAAACCGGGACTAGCGGGGGGTACGAGCAGTACTTC
CASSQTGTSGGYEQYF
>TRBJ2-5|TRBD2|-|TRBV29-1
TGCAGCGTTGACTCGGGAGGCGAGACCCAGTACTTC
CSVDSGGETQYF
>TRBJ2-2|-|-|TRBV19
TGTGCCAGTAGTACCACCTCCTCAACCCCCAGCACCGGGGAGCTGTTTTTT
CASSTTSSTPSTGELFF
>TRBJ2-4|TRBD2|-|TRBV6-7
TGTGCCAGCAGTTATTTGGGACTAGCGGGAGGATGGGCCAAAAACATTCAGTACTTC
CASSYLGLAGGWAKNIQYF
>TRBJ2-7|TRBD1|few|TRBV2
TGTGCCAGCAGTCGGGACAGGGAGTACGAGCAGTACTTC
CASSRDREYEQYF
>TRBJ2-1|TRBD2|once|TRBV14
TGTGCCAGCAGCCAAGATCGTAAGACTAGCGGCCTGCTGGAGAATGAGCAGTTCTTC
CASSQDRKTSGLLENEQFF
>TRBJ2-1|-|-|TRBV29-1
TGCAGCGTTGAATCAGGGGATGAGCAGTTCTTC
CSVESGDEQFF
>TRBJ1-4|-|-|TRBV25-1
TGTGCCAGCAGGGATTGGGGGGGGACAAATGAAAAACTGTTTTTT
CASRDWGGTNEKLFF
>TRBJ1-1|TRBD1|-|TRBV7-3
TGTGCCAGCAGCTTAACCACAGGGGGAAATGGTGAAGCTTTCTTT
CASSLTTGGNGEAFF
>TRBJ2-3|-|-|TRBV5-1
TGCGCCAGCAGGTCTAGGATAGGGGGCACAGATACGCAGTATTTT
CASRSRIGGTDTQYF
>TRBJ2-7|-|-|TRBV7-9
TGTGCCAGCAGCTGGGGGGACAGTTCAAACTACGAGCAGTACTTC
CASSWGDSSNYEQYF
>TRBJ1-2|TRBD1|-|TRBV5-5
TGTGCCAGCAGCTCAGGGACAGGGGGTAACTATGGCTACACCTTC
CASSSGTGGNYGYTF
>TRBJ2-3|TRBD2|-|TRBV27
TGTGCCAGCAGCCCGACTAGCGGGAGTGGTTCAGATACGCAGTATTTT
CASSPTSGSGSDTQYF
>TRBJ2-1|-|-|TRBV21-1
TGTGCCAGCAGCTCAACGTCCTGGGACAGGGAATCCTACAATGAGCAGTTCTTC
CASSSTSWDRESYNEQFF
>TRBJ2-4|-|-|TRBV19
TGTGCCACCCTGGGGGGAAACATTCAGTACTTC
CATLGGNIQYF
>TRBJ2-7|TRBD1|-|TRBV10-2
TGCGCCAGCTCGCGAATTGGGAAGGGGACAGGGGCCTACGAGCAGTACTTC
CASSRIGKGTGAYEQYF
>TRBJ2-7|TRBD1|-|TRBV5-1
TGCGCCAGCAGCTTTACCGGGACAGGCTACTACGAGCAGTACTTC
CASSFTGTGYYEQYF
>TRBJ2-7|-|-|TRBV28
TGTGCCAGCAGTTTGTTGGGAGGTACCTACGAGCAGTACTTC
CASSLLGGTYEQYF
>TRBJ2-7|TRBD1|-|TRBV27
TGTGCCAGCAGTTTTTTTGGACAGGGATCCTACGAGCAGTACTTC
CASSFFGQGSYEQYF
>TRBJ1-5|TRBD1|few|TRBV7-8
TGTGCCAGCAGCCCCGGACAGGGTCCGTCTGGGAATCAGCCCCAGCATTTT
CASSPGQGPSGNQPQHF
>TRBJ2-5|TRBD2|-|TRBV28
TGTGCCAGCAGTGCCCCGGGACTAAAGGAGACCCAGTACTTC
CASSAPGLKETQYF
>TRBJ2-7|-|-|TRBV28
TGTGCCAGCAGTTTCCCCTACCGGGACAACTCCTACGAGCAGTACTTC
CASSFPYRDNSYEQYF
>TRBJ2-1|TRBD2|-|TRBV29-1
TGCAGCGTTGTTCCCTCGAGCGGGAGTCGTTGGAATGAGCAGTTCTTC
CSVVPSSGSRWNEQFF
>TRBJ1-1|TRBD1|-|TRBV11-2
TGTGCCAGCAGCCTTCGGGACAGGGGGCTCATGAACACTGAAGCTTTCTTT
CASSLRDRGLMNTEAFF
>TRBJ2-7|-|-|TRBV6-5
TGTGCCAGCAGCTATCTCTACGAGCAGTACTTC
CASSYLYEQYF
>TRBJ2-7|-|few|TRBV6-5
TGTGCCAGCAGTGAACTCGCTAGCTCCTACGAGCAGTACTTC
CASSELASSYEQYF
>TRBJ2-3|-|-|TRBV5-4
TGTGCCAGCAGCCTTCCTCCCGCAGATACGCAGTATTTT
CASSLPPADTQYF
>TRBJ2-7|-|-|TRBV6-5
TGTGCCAGCAGCCCCGGCGAGGACTACGAGCAGTACTTC
CASSPGEDYEQYF
>TRBJ2-6|TRBD1|-|TRBV5-1
TGCGCCAGCAGCCCCATGACAGGGGGCGACCCTGGGGCCAACGTCCTGACTTTC
CASSPMTGGDPGANVLTF
>TRBJ1-5|TRBD1|few|TRBV10-3
TGTGCCACGCGGGACAGGGGAGATCAGCCCCAGCATTTT
CATRDRGDQPQHF
>TRBJ1-5|-|-|TRBV6-6
TGTGCCGTTCAAAGAACAGGGCAGCCCCAGCATTTT
CAVQRTGQPQHF
>TRBJ2-1|TRBD2|-|TRBV2
TGTGCCAGCAGTGAAGGACTAGCGGGACAAGGTAATGAGCAGTTCTTC
CASSEGLAGQGNEQFF
>TRBJ2-3|TRBD1|-|TRBV5-6
TGTGCCAGCAGCTTGTTAGGCAGGGGGCAGGATACGCAGTATTTT
CASSLLGRGQDTQYF
>TRBJ2-7|TRBD2|few|TRBV12-5
TGTGCTAGTGGGCTCCTAGCGGGGGGCCCGGGGGAGCAGTACTTC
CASGLLAGGPGEQYF
>TRBJ2-3|-|-|TRBV4-1
TGCGCCAGCAGCCAAGTTCGGGGGACCACAGATACGCAGTATTTT
CASSQVRGTTDTQYF
>TRBJ1-1|-|-|TRBV6-1
TGTGCCAGCAGTGGGGGCTCGACAGCTATGAAAGCTTTCTTT
CASSGGSTAMKAFF
>TRBJ2-7|TRBD1|-|TRBV7-9
TGTGCCGGAGGCGGGACAGGGGAGCAGTACTTC
CAGGGTGEQYF
>TRBJ2-7|TRBD1|-|TRBV4-1
TGCGCCAGCAGCCAAGAGTTTACCCGGGACAGGATTGTTTACGAGCAGTACTTC
CASSQEFTRDRIVYEQYF
>TRBJ2-3|TRBD2|-|TRBV7-6
TGTGCCAGCAGCTTAGTTGATAGCGGGAGAGATACGCAGTATTTT
CASSLVDSGRDTQYF
>TRBJ1-3|-|-|TRBV7-9
TGTGCCAGCAGCTCTTGGACATACTCTGGAAACACCATATATTTT
CASSSWTYSGNTIYF
>TRBJ2-7|TRBD1|few|TRBV10-3
TGTGCCATCGAAGGGACAGGGAAATCCGAGCAGTACTTC
CAIEGTGKSEQYF
>TRBJ1-6|-|-|TRBV2
TGTGCCAGCAGTGAAGTAAGGACAGAAAATTCACCCCTCCACTTT
CASSEVRTENSPLHF
>TRBJ2-3|-|-|TRBV7-2
TGTGCCAGCAGCCCCTGGACAGATACAGATACGCAGTATTTT
CASSPWTDTDTQYF
>TRBJ2-1|-|-|TRBV7-3
TGTGCCAGCAGCCCTTACGTTGGGGCCCACAATGAGCAGTTCTTC
CASSPYVGAHNEQFF
>TRBJ2-1|TRBD2|-|TRBV7-9
TGTGCCAGCAGCCCACTAGCGGGGTTTCCCTACAATGAGCAGTTCTTC
CASSPLAGFPYNEQFF
>TRBJ1-3|-|-|TRBV6-6
TGTGCCAGCAGTCAGAACAACAGGGCAGGAAACACCATATATTTT
CASSQNNRAGNTIYF
>TRBJ2-7|-|-|TRBV5-4
TGTGCCAGCAGCAATCAAAACGAGCAGTACTTC
CASSNQNEQYF
>TRBJ2-5|-|-|TRBV2
TGTGCCAGCAGACCCCGGGTGGGACACGGAAAAGAGACCCAGTACTTC
CASRPRVGHGKETQYF
>TRBJ2-7|TRBD2|once|TRBV2
TGTGCCAGCACCGAAGTCGGTCTAGCGGGAGGAGAGCAGTACTTC
CASTEVGLAGGEQYF
>TRBJ1-1|-|-|TRBV7-3
TGTGCCAGCAGCCAGACAGGGAACACTGAAGCTTTCTTT
CASSQTGNTEAFF
>TRBJ2-3|TRBD2|-|TRBV27
TGTGCCAGCAACGTCCGGGGGGGCCGCACAGATACGCAGTATTTT
CASNVRGGRTDTQYF
>TRBJ2-5|TRBD2|-|TRBV7-2
TGTGCCAGCAGGCAACTAGCGGGAGGCGGGGAGACCCAGTACTTC
CASRQLAGGGETQYF
>TRBJ1-2|-|few|TRBV13
TGTGCCAGCAGCTCCTCTAGTTCTGGCGGGGGGCAATATGGCTACACCTTC
CASSSSSSGGGQYGYTF
>TRBJ1-3|-|-|TRBV7-9
TGTGCCAGCAGCTCCGGGGGGGGCCTCTCCGGAAACACCATATATTTT
CASSSGGGLSGNTIYF
>TRBJ2-7|TRBD1|-|TRBV6-6
TGTGCCAGCAGCTCAGACAGGGCGAGCCCCTACGAGCAGTACTTC
CASSSDRASPYEQYF
>TRBJ1-2|-|-|TRBV15
TGTGCCACCAGCAGAGATCCCACAGGTTCGAACTATGGCTACACCTTC
CATSRDPTGSNYGYTF
>TRBJ2-1|TRBD2|-|TRBV7-3
TGTGCCAGCAGCTTGGGACGGAAGACTAGCGTTTCCTACAATGAGCAGTTCTTC
CASSLGRKTSVSYNEQFF
>TRBJ2-7|TRBD1|-|TRBV10-3
TGTGCCATCAGTGAGTCGAGTGATCCGGACAGGGGTGTTTACGAGCAGTACTTC
CAISESSDPDRGVYEQYF